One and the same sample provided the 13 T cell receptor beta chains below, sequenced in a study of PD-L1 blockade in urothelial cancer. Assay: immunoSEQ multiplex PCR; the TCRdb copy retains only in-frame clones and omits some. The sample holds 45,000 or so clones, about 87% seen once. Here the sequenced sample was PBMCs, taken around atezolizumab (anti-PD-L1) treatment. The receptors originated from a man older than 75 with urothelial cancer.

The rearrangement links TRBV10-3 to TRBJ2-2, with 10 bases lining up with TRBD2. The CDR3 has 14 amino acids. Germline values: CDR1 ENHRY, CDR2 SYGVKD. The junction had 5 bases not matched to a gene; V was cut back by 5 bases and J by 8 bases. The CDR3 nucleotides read TGTGCCATCAGTCCGGGACTAGCGTTGGGGGAGCTGTTTTTT. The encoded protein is CAISPGLALGELFF.

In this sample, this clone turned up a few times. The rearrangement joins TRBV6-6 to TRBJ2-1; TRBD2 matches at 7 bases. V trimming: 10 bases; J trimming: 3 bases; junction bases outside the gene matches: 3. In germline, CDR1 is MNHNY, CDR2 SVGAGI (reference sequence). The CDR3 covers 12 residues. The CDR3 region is CATLAGYNEQFF. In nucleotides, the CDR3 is TGTGCCACCTTAGCGGGCTACAATGAGCAGTTCTTC.

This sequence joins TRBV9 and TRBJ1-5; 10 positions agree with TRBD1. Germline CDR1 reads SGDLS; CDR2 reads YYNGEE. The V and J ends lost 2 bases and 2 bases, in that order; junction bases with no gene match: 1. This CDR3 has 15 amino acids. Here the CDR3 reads CASSVGTGGNQPQHF. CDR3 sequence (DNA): TGTGCCAGCAGCGTCGGGACAGGGGGCAATCAGCCCCAGCATTTT. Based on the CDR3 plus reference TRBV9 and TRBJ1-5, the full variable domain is DSGVTQTPKHLITATGQRVTLRCSPRSGDLSVYWYQQSLDQGLQFLIQYYNGEERAKGNILERFSAQQFPDLHSELNLSSLELGDSALYFCASSVGTGGNQPQHFGDGTRLSIL.

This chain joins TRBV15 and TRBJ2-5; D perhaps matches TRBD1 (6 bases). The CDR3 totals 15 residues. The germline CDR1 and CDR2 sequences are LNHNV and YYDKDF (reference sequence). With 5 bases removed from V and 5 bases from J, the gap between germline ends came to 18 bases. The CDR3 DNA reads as TGTGCCACCAGCGCTTATCAGGGGAGTGGTGAGACCCAGTACTTC. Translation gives CATSAYQGSGETQYF.

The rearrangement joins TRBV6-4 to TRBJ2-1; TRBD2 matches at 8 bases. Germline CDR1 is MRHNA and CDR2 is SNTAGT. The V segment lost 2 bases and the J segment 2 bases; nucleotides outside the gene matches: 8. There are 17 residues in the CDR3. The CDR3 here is CASSDRKPGLAYNEQFF. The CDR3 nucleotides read TGTGCCAGCAGTGACCGAAAACCGGGACTAGCCTACAATGAGCAGTTCTTC.

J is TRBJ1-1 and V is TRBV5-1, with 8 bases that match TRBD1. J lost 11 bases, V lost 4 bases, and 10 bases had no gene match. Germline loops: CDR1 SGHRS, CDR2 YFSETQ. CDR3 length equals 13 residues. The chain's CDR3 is CASSGGQGFEAFF. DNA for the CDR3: TGCGCCAGCAGCGGAGGACAGGGATTCGAGGCTTTCTTT.

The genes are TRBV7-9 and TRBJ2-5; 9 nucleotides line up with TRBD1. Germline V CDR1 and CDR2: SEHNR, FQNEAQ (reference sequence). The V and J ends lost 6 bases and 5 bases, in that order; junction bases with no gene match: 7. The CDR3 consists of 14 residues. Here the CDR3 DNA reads TGTGCCAGCAGACCCGGGACAGGGACGGAGACCCAGTACTTC. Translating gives CASRPGTGTETQYF.

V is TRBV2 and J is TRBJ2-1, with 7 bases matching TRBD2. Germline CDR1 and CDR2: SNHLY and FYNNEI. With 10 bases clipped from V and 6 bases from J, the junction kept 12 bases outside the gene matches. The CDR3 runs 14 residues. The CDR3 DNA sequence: TGTGCCACCACGAGGCTAGCGGCAACCAATGAGCAGTTCTTC. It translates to CATTRLAATNEQFF.

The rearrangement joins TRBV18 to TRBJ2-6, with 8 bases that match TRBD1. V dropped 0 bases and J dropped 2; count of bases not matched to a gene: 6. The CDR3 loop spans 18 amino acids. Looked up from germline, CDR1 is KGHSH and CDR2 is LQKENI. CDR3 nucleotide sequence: TGTGCCAGCTCACCACCAGGACAGGGCTCTGCTGGGGCCAACGTCCTGACTTTC. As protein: CASSPPGQGSAGANVLTF.

The CDR3 region is CASRRSAGDTGELFF. The CDR3, as DNA: TGTGCCAGCAGAAGGTCAGCGGGAGACACCGGGGAGCTGTTTTTT. The chain carries TRBV7-2 and TRBJ2-2; the match to TRBD2 covers 8 bases. The trim removed 6 bases at V and 3 bases at J, leaving 6 bases unmatched. The germline V gene encodes CDR1 SGHTA and CDR2 FQGNSA. The CDR3 is 15 amino acids.

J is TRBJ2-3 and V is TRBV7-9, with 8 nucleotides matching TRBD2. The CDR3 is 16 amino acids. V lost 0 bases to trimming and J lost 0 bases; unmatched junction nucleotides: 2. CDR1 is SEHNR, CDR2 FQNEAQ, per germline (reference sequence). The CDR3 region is CASSLARGESTDTQYF. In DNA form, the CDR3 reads TGTGCCAGCAGCTTAGCGCGGGGGGAGAGCACAGATACGCAGTATTTT. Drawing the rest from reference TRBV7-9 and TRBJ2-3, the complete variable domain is DTGVSQNPRHKITKRGQNVTFRCDPISEHNRLYWYRQTLGQGPEFLTYFQNEAQLEKSRLLSDRFSAERPKGSFSTLEIQRTEQGDSAMYLCASSLARGESTDTQYFGPGTRLTVL.

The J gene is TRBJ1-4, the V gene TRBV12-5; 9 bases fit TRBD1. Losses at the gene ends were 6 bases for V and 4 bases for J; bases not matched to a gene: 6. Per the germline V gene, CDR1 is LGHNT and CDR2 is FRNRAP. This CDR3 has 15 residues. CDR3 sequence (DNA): TGTGCTAGTGGGGGACAGGGACCGTTTAATGAAAAACTGTTTTTT. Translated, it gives CASGGQGPFNEKLFF.

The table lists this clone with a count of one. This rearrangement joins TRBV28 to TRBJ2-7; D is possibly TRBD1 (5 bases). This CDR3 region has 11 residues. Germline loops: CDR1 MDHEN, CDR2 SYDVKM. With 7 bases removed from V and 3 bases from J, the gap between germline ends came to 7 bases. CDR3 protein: CASNDSYEQYF. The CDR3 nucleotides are TGTGCCAGCAACGACAGCTACGAGCAGTACTTC.